The 16 T cell receptor beta chains below come from one sample, sequenced in a study of post-analysis software for immune sequencing data. Regarding the study as a whole: With TRBV5-6, TRBV5-1 and TRBV20-1 included, about 5 TRBV segments were more frequent in patients than in controls.

These receptors have no known antigen. Unique-molecular-identifier-tagged TCR beta cDNA libraries were used. Via MiXCR, TCRdb re-called the PCR reads, giving one row per CDR3 protein. The data show hundreds of thousands of distinct CDR3 sequences, 53% seen once. Sequencing was done on a sample of blood. Every receptor here comes from a girl aged 10-17 years with multiple sclerosis.

This clonotype was seen a few times. The chain employs TRBV5-1 and TRBJ2-5; 9 bases are shared with TRBD2. The V segment lost 4 bases and the J segment 2 bases; nucleotides outside the gene matches: 9. Germline V lookup: CDR1 SGHRS, CDR2 YFSETQ. This CDR3 has 16 amino acids. The CDR3 coding sequence is TGCGCCAGCAGCCCGGGACTAGCAATCGAACAAGAGACCCAGTACTTC. It is translated as CASSPGLAIEQETQYF.

This clonotype was detected only a few times. V and J are TRBV7-6 and TRBJ2-3, with 8 bases lining up with TRBD2. CDR3 length: 18 residues. V dropped 1 base and J dropped 2; count of bases not matched to a gene: 11. CDR1 SGHVS and CDR2 FNYEAQ come from the germline V gene. CDR3 region: CASSLGPGRGPSTDTQYF. For the CDR3, the DNA is TGTGCCAGCAGCTTAGGCCCCGGGAGGGGACCCTCCACAGATACGCAGTATTTT.

CDR3: CSVDEGVGTEAFF. The CDR3 region has the DNA TGCAGCGTTGATGAGGGCGTGGGAACTGAAGCTTTCTTT. The chain links TRBV29-1 to TRBJ1-1, with D unresolved. Germline V gene lookup returns CDR1 SQVTM and CDR2 ANQGSEA. The CDR3 covers 13 residues. V dropped 3 bases and J dropped 5 bases, with 13 bases sitting between them.

The chain recombines TRBV5-1 with TRBJ2-1, with 12 nucleotides matching TRBD2. The CDR3 length is 15 residues. V shed 1 base, J shed 12 bases, and the junction held 8 bases outside the gene matches. CDR1 and CDR2 (germline): SGHRS, YFSETQ. In nucleotides, the CDR3 is TGCGCCAGCAGCTTGAGTCTAGCGGGGGGGCAAGGGCAGTTCTTC. Amino acids: CASSLSLAGGQGQFF.

CDR3 in amino acids: CSALRDSTDTQYF. DNA for the CDR3: TGCAGCGCTCTGAGGGACAGCACAGATACGCAGTATTTT. The V call is TRBV29-1, the J call TRBJ2-3; D is tentatively TRBD1 or TRBD2 (5 bases each). The CDR3 is 13 amino acids. CDR1 and CDR2 from the germline V gene are SQVTM and ANQGSEA. Trimming took 7 bases from V and 0 from J, leaving 11 bases between them.

The chain has TRBV29-1 and TRBJ2-2; 10 positions match TRBD2. Per germline, CDR1 SQVTM and CDR2 ANQGSEA. The CDR3 runs to 15 residues. J gave up 4 bases and V 7 bases, and 9 bases lay outside the gene matches. CDR3 nucleotides: TGCAGCGCCTCCGCGCTAGCGGGAGCCACCGGGGAGCTGTTTTTT. Translated, it gives CSASALAGATGELFF.

This clonotype has only a few counts. The V and J genes are TRBV9 and TRBJ2-3; a possible D gene is TRBD2 (5 bases). The V gene lost 1 base and the J gene lost 0 bases, with 9 bases spanning the gap. Germline V lookup: CDR1 SGDLS, CDR2 YYNGEE. This CDR3 comprises 15 residues. CDR3 sequence reads: CASSVLPGSTDTQYF. CDR3 nucleotide sequence: TGTGCCAGCAGCGTACTTCCGGGAAGCACAGATACGCAGTATTTT. Complete variable domain (other parts from reference TRBV9 and TRBJ2-3): DSGVTQTPKHLITATGQRVTLRCSPRSGDLSVYWYQQSLDQGLQFLIQYYNGEERAKGNILERFSAQQFPDLHSELNLSSLELGDSALYFCASSVLPGSTDTQYFGPGTRLTVL.

This clonotype was seen a single time. The chain links TRBV5-1 to TRBJ2-7; D perhaps matches TRBD2 (5 bases). The germline V gene has CDR1 SGHRS and CDR2 YFSETQ. This CDR3 is 14 amino acids long. The V and J ends lost 2 bases and 1 base respectively, with 10 bases between them. The CDR3: CASSFPGRSYEQYF. The CDR3, as DNA: TGCGCCAGCAGCTTTCCGGGAAGATCCTACGAGCAGTACTTC.

The chain uses TRBV6-6 and TRBJ2-5; 8 positions match TRBD2. CDR1 MNHNY and CDR2 SVGAGI come from the germline V gene (reference sequence). The CDR3 contains 14 residues. The V gene end was trimmed by 5 bases and the J gene end by 5 bases; junction bases not matched to a gene: 7. Here the CDR3 DNA reads TGTGCCAGCAGTCCCCGGGGGGGCCTTGAGACCCAGTACTTC. This codes for CASSPRGGLETQYF.

The sample holds many counts of this clonotype. The chain carries TRBV20-1 and TRBJ2-1; possibly TRBD2 for D (5 bases). Trimming removed 4 bases from V and 0 bases from J, with 13 bases in between. This CDR3 has 15 residues. Germline-derived CDR1 and CDR2 are DFQATT and SNEGSKA (reference sequence). The DNA of the CDR3 is TGCAGTGCTACCCGGGGAGACCGCTCCTACAATGAGCAGTTCTTC. Protein product: CSATRGDRSYNEQFF.

The gene calls are TRBV7-9 and TRBJ2-1, with 12 positions matching TRBD2. The CDR3 loop spans 14 amino acids. From germline, CDR1 is SEHNR and CDR2 FQNEAQ (reference sequence). The ends lost 3 bases at V and 10 bases at J; junction bases unmatched: 4. In DNA, the CDR3 is TGTGCCAGCAGCTTCACTAGCGGGGGGCCAGAGCAGTTCTTC. It yields the protein CASSFTSGGPEQFF.

This clonotype was found a few times. The CDR3 DNA reads TGTGCCAGCAGTCCCAGGGAGAGGGACAGGGGTAATGAGCAGTTCTTC. Translation gives CASSPRERDRGNEQFF. This sequence joins TRBV12-3 or TRBV12-4 and TRBJ2-1; 10 bases line up with TRBD1. The length of the CDR3 is 16 residues. V shed 5 bases and J 7 bases; nucleotides not matched to a gene: 11.

The V and J genes are TRBV29-1 and TRBJ1-1; D gene ambiguous. The germline V gene has CDR1 SQVTM and CDR2 ANQGSEA. V was pared by 7 bases and J by 7 bases, with 28 bases between. This CDR3 contains 16 residues. CDR3 in DNA: TGCAGCGCTCAACCGGGCGTTTCGGGTTCACGCGGTGAAGCTTTCTTT. It encodes CSAQPGVSGSRGEAFF.

The gene calls are TRBV20-1 and TRBJ2-2; 7 nucleotides line up with TRBD2. Germline values: CDR1 DFQATT, CDR2 SNEGSKA (reference sequence). The CDR3 has 14 amino acids. V gave up 2 bases and J gave up 10 bases; unmatched junction bases: 10. CDR3 residues: CSARLAEYNQELFF. The CDR3 region has the DNA TGCAGTGCTAGACTAGCGGAGTATAATCAGGAGCTGTTTTTT.

The V call is TRBV29-1, the J call TRBJ2-1; 15 bases match TRBD2. This CDR3 contains 13 residues. Trimming at V came to 1 base and at J to 15 bases, leaving 4 bases not matched to a gene. Looked up from germline, CDR1 is SQVTM and CDR2 is ANQGSEA. CDR3 region: CSVEAGLAGGLFF. DNA for the CDR3: TGCAGCGTTGAAGCAGGACTAGCGGGAGGGTTGTTCTTC.

This chain joins TRBV6-5 and TRBJ2-4; 11 bases match TRBD1. The J call may be faulty, since TRBJ2-7 better matches the DNA end. Germline V gene lookup returns CDR1 MNHEY and CDR2 SVGAGI. The CDR3 has 15 amino acids. The DNA of the CDR3 is TGTGCCAGCAGCGCTAGGACCGGGACAGGGGGCGAGCAGTACTTC. This codes for CASSARTGTGGEQYF.